This TCR beta chain is drawn from a study of PD-1 blockade in classical Hodgkin lymphoma. The assay was immunoSEQ multiplex PCR, and TCRdb's table has in-frame clones only and misses some. The table includes under 100,000 clones, 80% to 95% detected once. In regard to this clone: What it binds is not known.

Following autologous stem cell transplantation, relapse occurred in every patient, and exposure to brentuximab vedotin varied. Complete response, partial response or progressive disease were the best responses. Whole-study findings and limits: Reported baseline diversity: healthy donors highest, relapsed/refractory patients lowest.

The CDR3 runs to 14 residues. Trimming shortened V by 6 bases and J by 5 bases, and 16 bases separated the two germline ends. Germline values: CDR1 SQVTM, CDR2 ANQGSEA. V is TRBV29-1 and J is TRBJ1-4; D remains unclear. The source of this sequence is a human donor with classical Hodgkin lymphoma. Sequenced material: peripheral blood mononuclear cells (PBMCs), taken before the second cycle of nivolumab. The CDR3 sequence is CSVTHFGGNEKLFF. CDR3 bases: TGCAGCGTGACGCACTTCGGTGGGAATGAAAAACTGTTTTTT.